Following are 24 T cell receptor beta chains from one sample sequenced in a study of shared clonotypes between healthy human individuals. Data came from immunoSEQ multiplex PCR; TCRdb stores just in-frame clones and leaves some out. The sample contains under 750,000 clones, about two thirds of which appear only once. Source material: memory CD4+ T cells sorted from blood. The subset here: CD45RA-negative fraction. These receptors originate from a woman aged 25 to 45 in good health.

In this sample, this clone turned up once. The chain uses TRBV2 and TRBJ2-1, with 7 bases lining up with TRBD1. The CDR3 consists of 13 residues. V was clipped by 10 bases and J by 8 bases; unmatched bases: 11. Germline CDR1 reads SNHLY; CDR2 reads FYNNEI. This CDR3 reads CATGLDRADEQFF. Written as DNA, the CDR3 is TGTGCCACCGGTCTAGACAGGGCGGATGAGCAGTTCTTC.

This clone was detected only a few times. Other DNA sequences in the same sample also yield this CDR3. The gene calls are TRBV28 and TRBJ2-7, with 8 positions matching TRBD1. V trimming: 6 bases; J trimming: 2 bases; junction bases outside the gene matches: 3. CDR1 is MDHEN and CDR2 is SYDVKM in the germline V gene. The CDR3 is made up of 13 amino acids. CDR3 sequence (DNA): TGTGCCAGCAGCAGGGACAGGACCTACGAGCAGTACTTC. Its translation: CASSRDRTYEQYF.

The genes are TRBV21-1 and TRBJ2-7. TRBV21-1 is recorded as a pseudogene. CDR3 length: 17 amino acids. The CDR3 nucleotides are TGTGCCAGCAGCATCCCGCGCTCCAGATTAGTTTACTACGAGCAGTACTTC. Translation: CASSIPRSRLVYYEQYF.

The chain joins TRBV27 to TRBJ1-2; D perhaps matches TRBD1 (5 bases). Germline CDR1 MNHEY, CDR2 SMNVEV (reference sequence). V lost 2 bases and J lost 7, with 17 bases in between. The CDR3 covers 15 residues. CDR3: CASSLSGGQGIGYTF. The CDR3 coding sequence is TGTGCCAGCAGTTTAAGTGGTGGGCAGGGAATTGGCTACACCTTC.

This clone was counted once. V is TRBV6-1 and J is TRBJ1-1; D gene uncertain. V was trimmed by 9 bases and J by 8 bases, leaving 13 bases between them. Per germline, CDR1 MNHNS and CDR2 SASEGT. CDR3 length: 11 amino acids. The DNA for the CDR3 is TGTGCCAGTGACGCCGGGCTAGAAGCTTTCTTT. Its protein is CASDAGLEAFF.

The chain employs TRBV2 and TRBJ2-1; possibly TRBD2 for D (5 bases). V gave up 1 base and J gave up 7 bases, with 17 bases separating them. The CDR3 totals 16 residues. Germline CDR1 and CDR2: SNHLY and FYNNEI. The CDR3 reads CASSEGRPLLGNEQFF. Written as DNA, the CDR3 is TGTGCCAGCAGTGAAGGGAGGCCCCTTTTAGGAAATGAGCAGTTCTTC.

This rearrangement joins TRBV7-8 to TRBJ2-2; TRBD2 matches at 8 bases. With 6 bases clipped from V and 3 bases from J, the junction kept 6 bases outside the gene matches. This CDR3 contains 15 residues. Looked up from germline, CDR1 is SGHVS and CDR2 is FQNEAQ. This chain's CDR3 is CASRQPGLDTGELFF. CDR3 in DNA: TGTGCCAGCAGGCAACCGGGACTAGACACCGGGGAGCTGTTTTTT.

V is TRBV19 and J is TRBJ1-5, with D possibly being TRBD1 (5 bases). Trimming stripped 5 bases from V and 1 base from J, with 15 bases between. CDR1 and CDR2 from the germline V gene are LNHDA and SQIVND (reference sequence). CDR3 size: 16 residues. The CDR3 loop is CASSSGPGWSNQPQHF. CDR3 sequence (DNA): TGTGCCAGTAGTTCGGGGCCCGGTTGGAGCAATCAGCCCCAGCATTTT.

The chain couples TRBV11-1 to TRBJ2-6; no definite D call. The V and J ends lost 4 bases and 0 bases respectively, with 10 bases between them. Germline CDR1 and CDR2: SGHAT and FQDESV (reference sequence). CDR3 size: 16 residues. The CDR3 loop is CASSSTQSSGANVLTF. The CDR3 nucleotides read TGTGCCAGCAGCTCAACACAAAGCTCTGGGGCCAACGTCCTGACTTTC.

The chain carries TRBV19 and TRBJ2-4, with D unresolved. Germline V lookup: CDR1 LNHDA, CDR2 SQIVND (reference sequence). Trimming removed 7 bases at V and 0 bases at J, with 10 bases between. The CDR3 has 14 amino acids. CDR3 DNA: TGTGCCAGTAACGATGGGATAGCCAAAAACATTCAGTACTTC. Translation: CASNDGIAKNIQYF.

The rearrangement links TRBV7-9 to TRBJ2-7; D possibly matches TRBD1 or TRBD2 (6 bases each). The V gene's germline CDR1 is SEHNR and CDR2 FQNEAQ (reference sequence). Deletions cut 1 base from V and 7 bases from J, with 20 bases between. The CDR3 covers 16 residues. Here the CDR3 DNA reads TGTGCCAGCAGCTTAGATGTTGGTAGGGGGGACGAGGAGCAGTACTTC. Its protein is CASSLDVGRGDEEQYF.

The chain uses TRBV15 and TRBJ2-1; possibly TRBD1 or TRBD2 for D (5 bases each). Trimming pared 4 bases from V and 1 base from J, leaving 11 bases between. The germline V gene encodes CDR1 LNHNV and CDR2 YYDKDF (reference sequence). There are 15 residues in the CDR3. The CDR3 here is CATSMMGDSYNEQFF. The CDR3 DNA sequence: TGTGCCACCAGCATGATGGGGGATTCCTACAATGAGCAGTTCTTC.

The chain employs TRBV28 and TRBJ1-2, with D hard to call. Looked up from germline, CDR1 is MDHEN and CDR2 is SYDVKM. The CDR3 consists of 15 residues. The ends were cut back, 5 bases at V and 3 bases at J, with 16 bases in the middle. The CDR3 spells CASSPHSGGYYGYTF. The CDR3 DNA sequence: TGTGCCAGCAGTCCCCACAGCGGTGGGTACTATGGCTACACCTTC.

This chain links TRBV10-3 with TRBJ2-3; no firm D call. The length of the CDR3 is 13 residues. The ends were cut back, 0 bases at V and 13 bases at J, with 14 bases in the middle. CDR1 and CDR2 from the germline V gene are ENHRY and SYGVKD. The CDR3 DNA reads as TGTGCCATCAGTGAGTCCGAGGTGCTGCTGAAGTATTTT. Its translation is CAISESEVLLKYF.

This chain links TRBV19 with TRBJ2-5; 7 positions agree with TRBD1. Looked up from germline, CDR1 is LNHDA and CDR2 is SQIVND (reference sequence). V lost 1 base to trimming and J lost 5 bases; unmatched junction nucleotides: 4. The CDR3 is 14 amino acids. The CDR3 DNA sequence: TGTGCCAGTAGTATAGGGACAGGATCCGAGACCCAGTACTTC. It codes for CASSIGTGSETQYF.

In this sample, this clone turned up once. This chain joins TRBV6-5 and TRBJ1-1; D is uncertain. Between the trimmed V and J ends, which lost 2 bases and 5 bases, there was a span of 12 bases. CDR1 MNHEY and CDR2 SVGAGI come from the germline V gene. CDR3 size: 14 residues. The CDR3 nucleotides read TGTGCCAGCAGTTACAGGATAGGGTATACTGAAGCTTTCTTT. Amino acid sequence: CASSYRIGYTEAFF.

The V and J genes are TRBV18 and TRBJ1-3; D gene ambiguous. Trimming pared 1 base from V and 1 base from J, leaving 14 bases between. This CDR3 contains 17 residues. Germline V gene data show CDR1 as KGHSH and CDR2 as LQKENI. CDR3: CASSPQMGEGSGNTIYF. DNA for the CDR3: TGTGCCAGCTCACCACAAATGGGCGAGGGTTCTGGAAACACCATATATTTT.

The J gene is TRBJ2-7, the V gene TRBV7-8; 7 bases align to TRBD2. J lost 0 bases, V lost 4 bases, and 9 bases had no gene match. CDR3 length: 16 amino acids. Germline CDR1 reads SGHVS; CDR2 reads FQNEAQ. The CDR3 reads CASSSVSSGSSYEQYF. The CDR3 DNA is TGTGCCAGCAGCTCCGTTTCTAGCGGATCCTCCTACGAGCAGTACTTC.

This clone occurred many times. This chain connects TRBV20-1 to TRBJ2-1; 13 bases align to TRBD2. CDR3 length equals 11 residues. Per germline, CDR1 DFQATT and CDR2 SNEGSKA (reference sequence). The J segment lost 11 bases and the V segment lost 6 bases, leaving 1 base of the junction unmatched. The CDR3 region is CSAGTSGKQFF. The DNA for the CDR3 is TGCAGTGCAGGGACTAGCGGGAAGCAGTTCTTC.

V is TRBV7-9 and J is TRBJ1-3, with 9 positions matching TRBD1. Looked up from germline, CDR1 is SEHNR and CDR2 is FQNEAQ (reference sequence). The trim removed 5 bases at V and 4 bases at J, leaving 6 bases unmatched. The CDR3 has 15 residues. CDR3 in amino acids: CASSPRTGVGNTIYF. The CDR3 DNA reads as TGTGCCAGCAGCCCGAGGACAGGGGTCGGAAACACCATATATTTT. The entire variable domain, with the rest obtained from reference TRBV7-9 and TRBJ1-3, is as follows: DTGVSQNPRHKITKRGQNVTFRCDPISEHNRLYWYRQTLGQGPEFLTYFQNEAQLEKSRLLSDRFSAERPKGSFSTLEIQRTEQGDSAMYLCASSPRTGVGNTIYFGEGSWLTVV.

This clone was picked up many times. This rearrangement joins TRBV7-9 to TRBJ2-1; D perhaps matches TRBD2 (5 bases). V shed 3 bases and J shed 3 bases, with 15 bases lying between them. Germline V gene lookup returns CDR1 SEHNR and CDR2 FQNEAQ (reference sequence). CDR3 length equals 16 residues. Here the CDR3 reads CASSLATSGDYNEQFF. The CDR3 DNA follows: TGTGCCAGCAGCTTGGCTACGAGCGGAGACTACAATGAGCAGTTCTTC.

DNA of the CDR3: TGTGCCAGCAGTTACTCGATTGGCTACACCTTC. It is translated as CASSYSIGYTF. This chain links TRBV6-6 with TRBJ1-2; D remains ambiguous. Trimming pared 0 bases from V and 7 bases from J, leaving 3 bases between. The CDR3 has 11 residues. The germline gives CDR1 MNHNY, CDR2 SVGAGI (reference sequence).

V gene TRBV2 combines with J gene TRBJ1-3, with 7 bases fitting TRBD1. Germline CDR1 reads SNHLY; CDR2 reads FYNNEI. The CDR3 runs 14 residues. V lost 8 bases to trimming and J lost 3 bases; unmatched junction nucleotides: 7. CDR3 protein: CASGLDRLGNTIYF. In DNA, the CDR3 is TGTGCCAGCGGCTTGGACAGGCTTGGAAACACCATATATTTT.

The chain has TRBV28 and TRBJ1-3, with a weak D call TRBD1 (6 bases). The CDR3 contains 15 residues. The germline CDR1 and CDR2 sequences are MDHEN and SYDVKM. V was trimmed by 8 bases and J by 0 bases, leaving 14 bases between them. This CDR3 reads CASGEGQISGNTIYF. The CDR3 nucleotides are TGTGCCAGCGGCGAAGGACAGATCTCTGGAAACACCATATATTTT.